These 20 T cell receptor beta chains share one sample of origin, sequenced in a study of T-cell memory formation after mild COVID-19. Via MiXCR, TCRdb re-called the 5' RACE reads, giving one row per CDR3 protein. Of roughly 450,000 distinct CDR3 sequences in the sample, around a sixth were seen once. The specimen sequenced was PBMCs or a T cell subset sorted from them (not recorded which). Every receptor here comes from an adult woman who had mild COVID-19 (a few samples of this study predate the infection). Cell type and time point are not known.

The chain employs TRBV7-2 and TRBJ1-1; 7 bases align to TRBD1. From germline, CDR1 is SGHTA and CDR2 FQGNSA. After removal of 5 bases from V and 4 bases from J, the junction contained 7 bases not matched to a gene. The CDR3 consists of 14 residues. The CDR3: CASSPQGEGTEAFF. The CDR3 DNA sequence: TGTGCCAGCAGCCCCCAGGGGGAGGGCACTGAAGCTTTCTTT.

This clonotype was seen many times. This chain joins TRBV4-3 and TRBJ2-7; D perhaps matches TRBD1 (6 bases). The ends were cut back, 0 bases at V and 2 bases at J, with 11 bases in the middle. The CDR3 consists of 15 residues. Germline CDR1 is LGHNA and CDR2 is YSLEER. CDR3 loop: CASSQDNGQTYEQYF. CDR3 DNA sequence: TGCGCCAGCAGCCAAGATAACGGACAGACCTACGAGCAGTACTTC.

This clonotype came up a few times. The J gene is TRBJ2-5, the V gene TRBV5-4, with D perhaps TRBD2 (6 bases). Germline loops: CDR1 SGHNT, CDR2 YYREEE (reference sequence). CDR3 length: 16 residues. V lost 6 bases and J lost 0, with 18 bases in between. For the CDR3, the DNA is TGTGCCAGCACTTCGGAGGGATTTGAACACCAAGAGACCCAGTACTTC. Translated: CASTSEGFEHQETQYF.

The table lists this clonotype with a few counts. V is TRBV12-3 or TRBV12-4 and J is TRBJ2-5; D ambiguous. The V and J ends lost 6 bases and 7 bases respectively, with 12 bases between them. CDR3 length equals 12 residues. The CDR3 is CASSTGLPTQYF. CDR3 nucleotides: TGTGCCAGCAGCACGGGTCTGCCGACCCAGTACTTC.

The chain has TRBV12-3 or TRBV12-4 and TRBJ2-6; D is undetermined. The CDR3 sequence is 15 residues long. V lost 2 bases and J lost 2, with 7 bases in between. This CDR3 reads CASSLSPPGANVLTF. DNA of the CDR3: TGTGCCAGCAGTTTATCACCCCCTGGGGCCAACGTCCTGACTTTC.

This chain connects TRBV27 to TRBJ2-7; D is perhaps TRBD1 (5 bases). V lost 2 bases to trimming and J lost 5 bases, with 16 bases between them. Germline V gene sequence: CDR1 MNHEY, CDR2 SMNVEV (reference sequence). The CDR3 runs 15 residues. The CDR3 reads CASSLEAGIGDEQYF. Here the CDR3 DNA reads TGTGCCAGCAGTTTAGAGGCAGGGATCGGTGACGAGCAGTACTTC.

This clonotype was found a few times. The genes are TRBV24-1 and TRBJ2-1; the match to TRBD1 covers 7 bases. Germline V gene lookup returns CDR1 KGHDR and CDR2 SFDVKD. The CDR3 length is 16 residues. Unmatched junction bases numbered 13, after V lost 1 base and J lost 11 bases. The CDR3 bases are TGTGCCACCAGTGATTTCTTGGACAGGCGTCCGGTAAAGCAGTTCTTC. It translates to CATSDFLDRRPVKQFF.

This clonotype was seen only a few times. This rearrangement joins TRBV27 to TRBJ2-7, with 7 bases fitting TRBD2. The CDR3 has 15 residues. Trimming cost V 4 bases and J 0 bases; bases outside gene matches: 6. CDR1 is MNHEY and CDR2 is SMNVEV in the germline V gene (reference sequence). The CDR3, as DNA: TGTGCCAGCAGTTACAAACGCGGGAGCTCCTACGAGCAGTACTTC. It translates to CASSYKRGSSYEQYF.

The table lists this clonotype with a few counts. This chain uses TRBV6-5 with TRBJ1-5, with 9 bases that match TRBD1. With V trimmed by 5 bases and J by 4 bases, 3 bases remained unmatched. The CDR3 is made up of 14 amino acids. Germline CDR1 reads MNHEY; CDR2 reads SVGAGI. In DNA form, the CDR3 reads TGTGCCAGCAGTACCGGGACAGGGAATCAGCCCCAGCATTTT. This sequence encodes CASSTGTGNQPQHF.

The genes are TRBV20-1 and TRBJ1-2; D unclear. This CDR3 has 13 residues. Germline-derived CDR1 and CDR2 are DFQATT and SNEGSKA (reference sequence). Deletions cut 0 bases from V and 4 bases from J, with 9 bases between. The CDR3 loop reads CSARDLVAYGYTF. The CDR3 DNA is TGCAGTGCTAGAGATCTCGTGGCCTATGGCTACACCTTC.

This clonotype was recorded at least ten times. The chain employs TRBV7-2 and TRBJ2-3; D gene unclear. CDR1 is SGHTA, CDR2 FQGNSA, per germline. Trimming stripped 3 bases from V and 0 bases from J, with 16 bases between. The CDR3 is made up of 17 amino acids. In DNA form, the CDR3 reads TGTGCCAGCAGCTTCCCACTACTTATACCCAGCACAGATACGCAGTATTTT. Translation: CASSFPLLIPSTDTQYF.

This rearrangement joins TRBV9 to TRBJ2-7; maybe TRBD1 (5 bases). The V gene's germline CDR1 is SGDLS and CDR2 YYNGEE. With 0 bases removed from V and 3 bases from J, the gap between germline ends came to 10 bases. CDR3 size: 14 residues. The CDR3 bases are TGTGCCAGCAGCGTAGGTACAGACAGCTACGAGCAGTACTTC. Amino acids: CASSVGTDSYEQYF.

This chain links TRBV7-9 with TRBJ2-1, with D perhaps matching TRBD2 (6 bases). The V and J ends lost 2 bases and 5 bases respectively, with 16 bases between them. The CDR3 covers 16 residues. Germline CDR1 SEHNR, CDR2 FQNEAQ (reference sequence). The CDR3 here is CASSLPATGAHNEQFF. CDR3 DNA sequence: TGTGCCAGCAGCTTACCAGCCACGGGAGCCCACAATGAGCAGTTCTTC.

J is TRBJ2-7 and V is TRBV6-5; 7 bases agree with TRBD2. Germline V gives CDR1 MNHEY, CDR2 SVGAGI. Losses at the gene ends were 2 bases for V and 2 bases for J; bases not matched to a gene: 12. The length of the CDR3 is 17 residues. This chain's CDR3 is CASSYLPRAGETYEQYF. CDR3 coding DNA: TGTGCCAGCAGTTACCTCCCCAGGGCGGGAGAAACCTACGAGCAGTACTTC.

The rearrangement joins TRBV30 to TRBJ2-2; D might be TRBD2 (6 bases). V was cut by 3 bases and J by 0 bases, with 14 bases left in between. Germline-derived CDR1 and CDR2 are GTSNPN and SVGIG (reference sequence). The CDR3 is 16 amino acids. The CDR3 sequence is CAWSRPGLTNTGELFF. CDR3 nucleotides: TGTGCCTGGAGCCGTCCGGGACTTACGAACACCGGGGAGCTGTTTTTT.

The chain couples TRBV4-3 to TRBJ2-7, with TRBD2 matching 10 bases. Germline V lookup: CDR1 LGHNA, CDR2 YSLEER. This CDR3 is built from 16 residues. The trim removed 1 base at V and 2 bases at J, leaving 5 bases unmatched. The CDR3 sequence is CASSQAPSGRAYEQYF. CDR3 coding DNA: TGCGCCAGCAGCCAAGCCCCTAGCGGGAGAGCCTACGAGCAGTACTTC.

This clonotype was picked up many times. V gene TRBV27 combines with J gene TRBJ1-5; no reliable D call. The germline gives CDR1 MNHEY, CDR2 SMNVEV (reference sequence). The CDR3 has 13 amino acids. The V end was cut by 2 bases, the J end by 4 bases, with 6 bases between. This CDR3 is CASSLRENQPQHF. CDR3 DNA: TGTGCCAGCAGTTTAAGGGAGAATCAGCCCCAGCATTTT.

The CDR3 sequence: CASSDLESTPRNTGELFF. The CDR3 DNA reads as TGTGCCAGCAGTGACTTGGAGAGCACTCCTCGGAACACCGGGGAGCTGTTTTTT. The V gene is TRBV6-2 or TRBV6-3, the J gene TRBJ2-2; D gene ambiguous. Between the trimmed V and J ends, which lost 5 bases and 1 base, there was a span of 20 bases. The CDR3 length is 18 residues. Germline lookup yields CDR1 MNHEY and CDR2 SVGEGT.

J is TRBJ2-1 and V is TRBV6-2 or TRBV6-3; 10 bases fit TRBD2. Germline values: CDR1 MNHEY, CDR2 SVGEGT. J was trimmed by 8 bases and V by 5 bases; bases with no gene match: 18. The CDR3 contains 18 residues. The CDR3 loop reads CASSPTGPSGRARDEQFF. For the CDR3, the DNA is TGTGCCAGCAGTCCCACAGGGCCGAGCGGGAGGGCGAGAGATGAGCAGTTCTTC.

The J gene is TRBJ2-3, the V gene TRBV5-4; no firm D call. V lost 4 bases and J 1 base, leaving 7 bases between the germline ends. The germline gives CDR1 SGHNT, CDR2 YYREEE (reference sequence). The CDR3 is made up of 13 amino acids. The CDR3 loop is CASSGPGTDTQYF. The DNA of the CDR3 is TGTGCCAGCAGCGGTCCGGGCACAGATACGCAGTATTTT.